Below are 14 T cell receptor beta chains sequenced from a single sample in a study of blood T cell repertoires in COVID-19. Only in-frame clones appear in the TCRdb table, and some are missing; sequencing was by immunoSEQ multiplex PCR. The sample carries approximately 270,000 clones, approximately 83% recorded once. The sample comprised PBMCs or T cells enriched from blood (not recorded which). These receptors all come from a woman under 40 who had recovered from COVID-19.

This clone was picked up one time. The chain links TRBV14 to TRBJ1-2; weak D call: TRBD1 (6 bases). There are 18 residues in the CDR3. V gave up 3 bases and J gave up 4 bases, with 24 bases separating them. CDR1 and CDR2 (germline): SGHDN, FVKESK. DNA of the CDR3: TGTGCCAGCAGCCATACAGGGTGGGGTCCCAGGATTACCTATGGCTACACCTTC. Amino acids: CASSHTGWGPRITYGYTF.

The rearrangement links TRBV19 to TRBJ1-5; D is uncertain. The CDR3 runs to 12 residues. Germline V gives CDR1 LNHDA, CDR2 SQIVND (reference sequence). The V end was cut by 3 bases, the J end by 8 bases, with 8 bases between. This CDR3 is CASSIPPKPQHF. As DNA, the CDR3 is TGTGCCAGTAGTATTCCCCCCAAGCCCCAGCATTTT.

The chain couples TRBV5-1 to TRBJ2-7, with D perhaps matching TRBD2 (6 bases). The CDR3 spans 15 residues. CDR1 is SGHRS and CDR2 is YFSETQ in the germline V gene. The V gene lost 0 bases and the J gene lost 1 base, with 11 bases spanning the gap. The CDR3 DNA reads as TGCGCCAGCAGCTTGGCCGGGACTGCTTCCTACGAGCAGTACTTC. The encoded protein is CASSLAGTASYEQYF.

This rearrangement joins TRBV25-1 to TRBJ1-1, with 11 nucleotides matching TRBD1. This CDR3 spans 16 amino acids. The germline gives CDR1 MGHDK, CDR2 SYGVNS. The ends lost 8 bases at V and 8 bases at J; junction bases unmatched: 16. The DNA of the CDR3 is TGTGCCAGCGGGACAGGGGGTCTCGGGCCTTCCACCGAAGCTTTCTTT. Translating gives CASGTGGLGPSTEAFF.

This rearrangement joins TRBV10-3 to TRBJ2-7; D not certain. Trimming took off 3 bases at V and 0 bases at J, with 9 bases between the two ends. The CDR3 runs 14 residues. Germline CDR1 reads ENHRY; CDR2 reads SYGVKD. The CDR3 sequence: CAISDFHSSYEQYF. The CDR3 DNA is TGTGCCATCAGTGACTTCCACAGCTCCTACGAGCAGTACTTC.

V and J are TRBV6-5 and TRBJ1-5, with 11 bases fitting TRBD1. Germline V gene sequence: CDR1 MNHEY, CDR2 SVGAGI. This CDR3 is 14 amino acids long. The trim removed 7 bases at V and 5 bases at J, leaving 4 bases unmatched. In DNA, the CDR3 is TGTGCCAGCATGGGACAGGGGGTCCATCAGCCCCAGCATTTT. Translating it yields CASMGQGVHQPQHF.

This clone came up a few times. This chain joins TRBV6-5 and TRBJ2-1, with a tentative D call TRBD2 (6 bases). The CDR3 length is 15 residues. V was cut by 5 bases and J by 2 bases, with 13 bases left in between. CDR1 is MNHEY and CDR2 is SVGAGI in the germline V gene. CDR3 in DNA: TGTGCCAGCAGTACAGCGGGTACCACCTACAATGAGCAGTTCTTC. Encoded protein: CASSTAGTTYNEQFF.

The rearrangement joins TRBV11-2 to TRBJ1-2, with D perhaps matching TRBD1 (6 bases). Germline CDR1 is SGHAT and CDR2 is FQNNGV. Trimming took 6 bases from V and 5 from J, leaving 13 bases between them. The CDR3 is 13 residues long. The CDR3 region has the DNA TGTGCCAGCAGTCGTACAGGGTTGTATGGCTACACCTTC. Protein product: CASSRTGLYGYTF.

The chain employs TRBV28 and TRBJ2-7; 7 bases are shared with TRBD1. Trimming took 5 bases from V and 3 from J; bases not matched to a gene: 10. Germline V gene lookup returns CDR1 MDHEN and CDR2 SYDVKM. This CDR3 has 15 amino acids. CDR3 region: CASSPSGTANYEQYF. The CDR3 DNA follows: TGTGCCAGCAGTCCCTCCGGGACAGCCAACTACGAGCAGTACTTC.

The chain carries TRBV13 and TRBJ2-3; the D is unclear. V was pared by 2 bases and J by 0 bases, with 6 bases between. From germline, CDR1 is PRHDT and CDR2 FYEKMQ (reference sequence). The CDR3 consists of 14 residues. The DNA for the CDR3 is TGTGCCAGCAGCTTACGTACTAGCACAGATACGCAGTATTTT. This translates into CASSLRTSTDTQYF.

The rearrangement links TRBV4-1 to TRBJ2-3, with 12 bases aligning to TRBD2. The ends lost 4 bases at V and 6 bases at J; junction bases unmatched: 5. Per the germline V gene, CDR1 is MGHRA and CDR2 is YSYEKL. This CDR3 region has 15 residues. CDR3 loop: CASSPRTSGADTQYF. The DNA for the CDR3 is TGCGCCAGCAGCCCCCGGACTAGCGGGGCTGATACGCAGTATTTT.

The chain uses TRBV18 and TRBJ2-7; 7 bases map to TRBD2. J was trimmed by 3 bases and V by 3 bases; bases with no gene match: 2. Germline V gene sequence: CDR1 KGHSH, CDR2 LQKENI. This CDR3 region has 13 residues. The CDR3 nucleotides are TGTGCCAGCTCACCGACGGGGGGCTACGAGCAGTACTTC. Its translation is CASSPTGGYEQYF.

J is TRBJ1-1 and V is TRBV7-3; tentative D call: TRBD1 (5 bases). The CDR3 loop spans 16 amino acids. V lost 0 bases and J lost 1, with 12 bases in between. Per germline, CDR1 SGHTA and CDR2 FQGTGA. The CDR3 DNA reads as TGTGCCAGCAGCTTAACTCGCCCAGGGCGGAACACTGAAGCTTTCTTT. It specifies CASSLTRPGRNTEAFF. Full variable domain (outside the CDR3, taken from reference TRBV7-3 and TRBJ1-1): GAGVSQTPSNKVTEKGKYVELRCDPISGHTALYWYRQSLGQGPEFLIYFQGTGAADDSGLPNDRFFAVRPEGSVSTLKIQRTERGDSAVYLCASSLTRPGRNTEAFFGQGTRLTVV.

The chain recombines TRBV29-1 with TRBJ2-1, with 13 bases identical to TRBD2. The CDR3 spans 14 residues. The V and J ends lost 4 bases and 4 bases, in that order; junction bases with no gene match: 1. Germline V lookup: CDR1 SQVTM, CDR2 ANQGSEA. CDR3 DNA: TGCAGCGTTGCGGGACTAGCGGGGTACAATGAGCAGTTCTTC. Amino acids: CSVAGLAGYNEQFF.